Listed here are 14 T cell receptor beta chains from one sample, sequenced in a study of blood T cell repertoires in COVID-19. Generated by immunoSEQ multiplex PCR, the TCRdb table keeps only in-frame clones and is missing some. The data show about 260,000 clones, around 87% seen once. What was sequenced was peripheral blood. These receptors originate from a woman in her 40s who had recovered from COVID-19.

V gene TRBV19 combines with J gene TRBJ2-2, with 7 bases lining up with TRBD1. With V trimmed by 10 bases and J by 3 bases, 8 bases remained unmatched. Germline V gene lookup returns CDR1 LNHDA and CDR2 SQIVND (reference sequence). The CDR3 is 14 residues long. The CDR3 DNA reads as TGTGCCACCCAGGGGGACAGCCACACCGGGGAGCTGTTTTTT. Translating gives CATQGDSHTGELFF. The variable domain in full, completed from reference TRBV19 and TRBJ2-2, reads DGGITQSPKYLFRKEGQNVTLSCEQNLNHDAMYWYRQDPGQGLRLIYYSQIVNDFQKGDIAEGYSVSREKKESFPLTVTSAQKNPTAFYLCATQGDSHTGELFFGEGSRLTVL.

This sequence joins TRBV27 and TRBJ2-7; TRBD1 aligns across 7 bases. The length of the CDR3 is 15 residues. Per germline, CDR1 MNHEY and CDR2 SMNVEV (reference sequence). J was trimmed by 6 bases and V by 1 base; bases with no gene match: 9. This chain's CDR3 is CASSLLARGSSEQYF. Here the CDR3 DNA reads TGTGCCAGCAGTTTATTGGCCAGGGGGTCGAGCGAGCAGTACTTC.

V is TRBV6-6 and J is TRBJ2-5, with 7 bases matching TRBD2. The trim removed 2 bases at V and 2 bases at J, leaving 2 bases unmatched. Germline V gene data show CDR1 as MNHNY and CDR2 as SVGAGI (reference sequence). This CDR3 comprises 14 residues. The CDR3 reads CASSYGGGQETQYF. In nucleotides, the CDR3 is TGTGCCAGCAGTTACGGGGGGGGTCAAGAGACCCAGTACTTC.

J is TRBJ1-2 and V is TRBV6-5; D uncertain. The CDR3 spans 13 residues. The V gene lost 7 bases and the J gene lost 3 bases, with 12 bases spanning the gap. The germline CDR1 and CDR2 sequences are MNHEY and SVGAGI. The CDR3 bases are TGTGCCAGCATGACAAACCCGGACTATGGCTACACCTTC. Residues: CASMTNPDYGYTF.

The V call is TRBV18, the J call TRBJ1-6, with TRBD1 identical over 9 bases. The V gene's germline CDR1 is KGHSH and CDR2 LQKENI. The CDR3 extends over 15 amino acids. V shed 5 bases, J shed 8 bases, and the junction held 7 bases outside the gene matches. In DNA form, the CDR3 reads TGTGCCAGCTCAGACCTGGGGGACAGGGATTCACCCCTCCACTTT. Protein: CASSDLGDRDSPLHF.

The CDR3 coding sequence is TGCAGTGCTATTGACAGGCTCACTGAAGCTTTCTTT. Its translation: CSAIDRLTEAFF. V gene TRBV20-1 combines with J gene TRBJ1-1; D might be TRBD1 (6 bases). Trimming removed 4 bases from V and 4 bases from J, with 10 bases in between. The length of the CDR3 is 12 residues. Germline V CDR1 and CDR2: DFQATT, SNEGSKA (reference sequence).

This rearrangement joins TRBV29-1 to TRBJ1-1, with 10 bases matching TRBD1. V lost 7 bases to trimming and J lost 6 bases; unmatched junction nucleotides: 11. Germline lookup yields CDR1 SQVTM and CDR2 ANQGSEA. The CDR3 spans 14 residues. The CDR3 DNA follows: TGCAGCGCTGAGGGATGGACAGGGGGGGCTGAAGCTTTCTTT. This translates into CSAEGWTGGAEAFF.

This chain connects TRBV25-1 to TRBJ2-2, with a tentative D call TRBD1 (5 bases). The CDR3 contains 17 residues. Germline CDR1 and CDR2: MGHDK and SYGVNS. Trimming removed 1 base from V and 7 bases from J, with 19 bases in between. DNA of the CDR3: TGTGCCAGCAGTGAATTGGTTAAGGGGCGCGGCGGCGGGGAGCTGTTTTTT. Protein sequence: CASSELVKGRGGGELFF.

The rearrangement links TRBV29-1 to TRBJ2-3; D unclear. The CDR3 runs to 13 residues. The V gene's germline CDR1 is SQVTM and CDR2 ANQGSEA. Trimming left V 1 base short and J 9 bases short, with 14 bases between. The CDR3 sequence is CSVEGVGQRTQYF. The CDR3 DNA sequence: TGCAGCGTTGAAGGCGTGGGCCAAAGAACGCAGTATTTT.

V and J are TRBV28 and TRBJ2-7; 7 bases match TRBD2. With 7 bases clipped from V and 7 bases from J, the junction kept 10 bases outside the gene matches. There are 13 residues in the CDR3. Germline-derived CDR1 and CDR2 are MDHEN and SYDVKM. CDR3 in DNA: TGTGCCAGCATCAGCGGGGCCACCTTTGAGCAGTACTTC. This translates into CASISGATFEQYF.

The CDR3 nucleotides are TGTGCCAGCAGTGACAGGGGCCGATACAATGAGCAGTTCTTC. Protein sequence: CASSDRGRYNEQFF. The gene calls are TRBV6-1 and TRBJ2-1; D perhaps matches TRBD1 (6 bases). CDR1 is MNHNS and CDR2 is SASEGT in the germline V gene. Between the trimmed V and J ends, which lost 3 bases and 4 bases, there was a span of 10 bases. This CDR3 is 14 amino acids long.

The rearrangement joins TRBV12-5 to TRBJ1-5; D remains unclear. Trimming took 2 bases from V and 6 from J, leaving 17 bases between them. This CDR3 has 16 amino acids. In germline, CDR1 is LGHNT, CDR2 FRNRAP. The CDR3 protein is CASGLFWTGMGQPQHF. The CDR3 DNA reads TGTGCTAGTGGTTTGTTCTGGACCGGGATGGGTCAGCCCCAGCATTTT.

This sequence joins TRBV7-8 and TRBJ2-1, with TRBD2 identical over 10 bases. The length of the CDR3 is 15 residues. J gave up 5 bases and V 1 base, and 2 bases lay outside the gene matches. Germline V CDR1 and CDR2: SGHVS, FQNEAQ. The CDR3 sequence: CASSLGLAGDNEQFF. CDR3 nucleotides: TGTGCCAGCAGCTTAGGGCTAGCGGGGGACAATGAGCAGTTCTTC.

The V call is TRBV27, the J call TRBJ1-5, with 7 bases aligning to TRBD1. The CDR3 has 15 residues. Germline values: CDR1 MNHEY, CDR2 SMNVEV (reference sequence). After removal of 5 bases from V and 7 bases from J, the junction contained 11 bases not matched to a gene. The CDR3 DNA follows: TGTGCCAGCAGTCCTAAAGGGGGCGCGGGGCAGCCCCAGCATTTT. It yields the protein CASSPKGGAGQPQHF.